The rows below give T cell receptor beta chains drawn from one sample of a study of PD-L1 blockade in urothelial cancer. Repertoires were generated with immunoSEQ multiplex PCR, while TCRdb's copy carries only in-frame clones and drops some. The sample has approximately 58,000 clones; 82% are singletons. Sequencing used PBMCs, obtained around atezolizumab (anti-PD-L1) treatment. The receptors originated from a man in his sixties or seventies with urothelial cancer. CDR3s include the opening cysteine and the closing phenylalanine or tryptophan. Fields, in order: J gene, D gene, V gene, clone size, CDR3 DNA, CDR3 protein. The D gene is left open where the match is weak. Size values are once, few and many counts, or a class for expanded clones, and some rows have none.

J gene: TRBJ2-1; D gene: NA; V gene: TRBV28; clone size: NA; CDR3 DNA: TGTGCCAGCATAAATCCCCCCCTCTACAATGAGCAGTTCTTC; CDR3 protein: CASINPPLYNEQFF
J gene: TRBJ2-1; D gene: TRBD1; V gene: TRBV7-6; clone size: once; CDR3 DNA: TGTGCCAGCAGCAGCGACAGGGGGTCATGGAATGAGCAGTTCTTC; CDR3 protein: CASSSDRGSWNEQFF
J gene: TRBJ1-1; D gene: NA; V gene: TRBV5-1; clone size: NA; CDR3 DNA: TGCGCCAGCAGCTCCCTACAGGGTGACACTGAAGCTTTCTTT; CDR3 protein: CASSSLQGDTEAFF
J gene: TRBJ1-5; D gene: NA; V gene: TRBV4-1; clone size: NA; CDR3 DNA: TGCGCCAGCAGCCAAGATGTGGGAGGCAGCAATCAGCCCCAGCATTTT; CDR3 protein: CASSQDVGGSNQPQHF
J gene: TRBJ2-7; D gene: TRBD2; V gene: TRBV28; clone size: NA; CDR3 DNA: TGTGCCAGCAGTTTGTCAAGCGGGAGTGTACACGAGCAGTACTTC; CDR3 protein: CASSLSSGSVHEQYF
J gene: TRBJ1-5; D gene: NA; V gene: TRBV19; clone size: NA; CDR3 DNA: TGTGCCAGTAGTGTCACCAGGGGAGAGCAGCCCCAGCATTTT; CDR3 protein: CASSVTRGEQPQHF
J gene: TRBJ2-7; D gene: TRBD2; V gene: TRBV18; clone size: NA; CDR3 DNA: TGTGCCAGCTCACCAGGGGCTAGCGGAACCTACGAGCAGTACTTC; CDR3 protein: CASSPGASGTYEQYF
J gene: TRBJ2-1; D gene: TRBD2; V gene: TRBV4-1; clone size: NA; CDR3 DNA: TGCGCCAGCAGCCCTCGTCCGGGACTAGAAATACGAAATGAGCAGTTCTTC; CDR3 protein: CASSPRPGLEIRNEQFF
J gene: TRBJ2-1; D gene: NA; V gene: TRBV2; clone size: NA; CDR3 DNA: TGTGCCAGCAGTGCGGACTTAAATGAGCAGTTCTTC; CDR3 protein: CASSADLNEQFF
J gene: TRBJ1-5; D gene: NA; V gene: TRBV2; clone size: NA; CDR3 DNA: TGTGCCAGCAGCCAGGGTTTGGAGCAGCCCCAGCATTTT; CDR3 protein: CASSQGLEQPQHF
J gene: TRBJ2-1; D gene: TRBD1; V gene: TRBV25-1; clone size: NA; CDR3 DNA: TGTGCCAGCAGTGACCCTACTCGACAGGGCTATGAGCAGTTCTTC; CDR3 protein: CASSDPTRQGYEQFF
J gene: TRBJ2-7; D gene: NA; V gene: TRBV30; clone size: once; CDR3 DNA: TGTGCCTGGAGTGTACGATCCCGAGGAAGGAACGACGAGCAGTACTTC; CDR3 protein: CAWSVRSRGRNDEQYF
J gene: TRBJ1-3; D gene: NA; V gene: TRBV6-1; clone size: NA; CDR3 DNA: TGTGCCAGCAGTGAAATGGGACACTTAGGAAACACCATATATTTT; CDR3 protein: CASSEMGHLGNTIYF
J gene: TRBJ2-1; D gene: TRBD1; V gene: TRBV2; clone size: NA; CDR3 DNA: TGTGCCAGCATGCTCCGGACAGGCGGTAATGAGCAGTTCTTC; CDR3 protein: CASMLRTGGNEQFF
J gene: TRBJ1-1; D gene: TRBD1; V gene: TRBV19; clone size: few; CDR3 DNA: TGTGCCAGTACCATGACAGGGTTTTTGGAAGCTTTCTTT; CDR3 protein: CASTMTGFLEAFF
J gene: TRBJ2-7; D gene: NA; V gene: TRBV10-3; clone size: NA; CDR3 DNA: TGTGCCATCAGTGAGATGGGATCGGGGGACGAGCAGTACTTC; CDR3 protein: CAISEMGSGDEQYF
J gene: TRBJ1-1; D gene: NA; V gene: TRBV5-5; clone size: NA; CDR3 DNA: TGTGCCAGCAGACCGGGACAACTCAACATGAACACTGAAGCTTTCTTT; CDR3 protein: CASRPGQLNMNTEAFF